This T cell receptor beta chain appears in the sequencing data of a study of PD-L1 blockade in urothelial cancer. Profiled with immunoSEQ multiplex PCR; TCRdb holds only in-frame clones, not every one. The repertoire includes about 38,000 clones, about 82% of them detected once, and 13% to 15% sits in the top ten. Indicated time point: pretreatment peripheral blood. Germline V gene data show CDR1 as SGHNT and CDR2 as YYREEE (reference sequence). The CDR3 covers 15 residues. V lost 4 bases, J lost 1 base, and 14 bases lay in between. The rearrangement links TRBV5-4 to TRBJ2-5; TRBD2 is a possible D gene (6 bases). The sample consisted of PBMCs, taken around atezolizumab (anti-PD-L1) treatment. This sequence originates from an elderly man with urothelial cancer. CDR3 protein: CASSQTGGAQETQYF. The CDR3 DNA reads as TGTGCCAGCAGCCAAACGGGCGGGGCCCAAGAGACCCAGTACTTC. The complete variable domain, with remaining parts taken from reference TRBV5-4 and TRBJ2-5, reads ETGVTQSPTHLIKTRGQQVTLRCSSQSGHNTVSWYQQALGQGPQFIFQYYREEENGRGNFPPRFSGLQFPNYSSELNVNALELDDSALYLCASSQTGGAQETQYFGPGTRLLVL.